A selection of T cell receptor beta chains follows, all from one sample in a study of blood T cell repertoires in COVID-19. Profiling relied on immunoSEQ multiplex PCR, and the TCRdb table lists in-frame clones only, not all of them. Here the sample spans about 210,000 clones, 92% being singletons. Sequenced: peripheral blood. These TCRs come from a man under 40 with acute or convalescent COVID-19. The CDR3 runs from the conserved cysteine through the conserved F or W. Each record gives: V gene, J gene, clone size, D gene, CDR3 protein, CDR3 DNA. D genes are given only for firm matches. Some rows have no size entry. The others give once, few or many, or a class for an expanded clone.

v_call: TRBV2
j_call: TRBJ2-7
clone_size: NA
d_call: NA
cdr3_aa: CASSRQVRVYEQYF
cdr3_nt: TGTGCCAGCAGTCGACAGGTGAGAGTCTACGAGCAGTACTTC

v_call: TRBV2
j_call: TRBJ1-2
clone_size: NA
d_call: NA
cdr3_aa: CASSVLYGYTF
cdr3_nt: TGTGCCAGCAGTGTACTCTATGGCTACACCTTC

v_call: TRBV19
j_call: TRBJ1-2
clone_size: NA
d_call: NA
cdr3_aa: CASSIKGANYGYTF
cdr3_nt: TGTGCCAGTAGTATAAAGGGAGCTAACTATGGCTACACCTTC

v_call: TRBV3-1/TRBV3-2
j_call: TRBJ1-1
clone_size: NA
d_call: NA
cdr3_aa: CASSRTGPTEAFF
cdr3_nt: TGTGCCAGCAGCCGCACAGGGCCCACTGAAGCTTTCTTT

v_call: TRBV28
j_call: TRBJ1-2
clone_size: NA
d_call: NA
cdr3_aa: CASSLEQGIYGYTF
cdr3_nt: TGTGCCAGCAGTCTTGAGCAGGGGATATATGGCTACACCTTC

v_call: TRBV25-1
j_call: TRBJ1-1
clone_size: NA
d_call: NA
cdr3_aa: CASTRDNSPNTEAFF
cdr3_nt: TGTGCCAGCACCAGGGACAACTCCCCGAACACTGAAGCTTTCTTT

v_call: TRBV19
j_call: TRBJ1-3
clone_size: few
d_call: NA
cdr3_aa: CASSISAVGNTIYF
cdr3_nt: TGTGCCAGTAGTATATCCGCAGTTGGAAACACCATATATTTT

v_call: TRBV15
j_call: TRBJ1-4
clone_size: NA
d_call: NA
cdr3_aa: CATSRASRSNEKLFF
cdr3_nt: TGTGCCACCAGCAGAGCGTCGAGATCTAATGAAAAACTGTTTTTT

v_call: TRBV4-1
j_call: TRBJ1-6
clone_size: few
d_call: TRBD1
cdr3_aa: CASSRDRDNSPLHF
cdr3_nt: TGCGCCAGCAGCAGGGACAGGGATAATTCACCCCTCCACTTT

v_call: TRBV30
j_call: TRBJ2-1
clone_size: NA
d_call: TRBD1
cdr3_aa: CAWSPTGGEQFF
cdr3_nt: TGTGCCTGGAGTCCCACAGGGGGTGAGCAGTTCTTC

v_call: TRBV3-1/TRBV3-2
j_call: TRBJ1-3
clone_size: NA
d_call: NA
cdr3_aa: CASSLQGGNTIYF
cdr3_nt: TGTGCCAGCAGCCTACAGGGAGGAAACACCATATATTTT

v_call: TRBV5-6
j_call: TRBJ2-5
clone_size: NA
d_call: NA
cdr3_aa: CASSLRETQYF
cdr3_nt: TGTGCCAGCAGCTTGCGAGAGACCCAGTACTTC

v_call: TRBV11-1
j_call: TRBJ1-2
clone_size: NA
d_call: NA
cdr3_aa: CASSWRTVGDGYTF
cdr3_nt: TGTGCCAGCAGCTGGAGGACAGTGGGGGATGGCTACACCTTC

v_call: TRBV2
j_call: TRBJ1-4
clone_size: NA
d_call: TRBD1
cdr3_aa: CASRTGTANEKLFF
cdr3_nt: TGTGCCAGCAGAACCGGGACAGCGAATGAAAAACTGTTTTTT

v_call: TRBV15
j_call: TRBJ1-5
clone_size: NA
d_call: NA
cdr3_aa: CATSRDLGKAQHF
cdr3_nt: TGTGCCACCAGCAGAGATCTGGGCAAGGCCCAGCATTTT

v_call: TRBV5-1
j_call: TRBJ1-2
clone_size: NA
d_call: TRBD1
cdr3_aa: CASSVGQGGRATF
cdr3_nt: TGCGCCAGCAGCGTCGGACAGGGCGGCCGGGCCACCTTC

v_call: TRBV3-1/TRBV3-2
j_call: TRBJ2-1
clone_size: once
d_call: TRBD2
cdr3_aa: CASNGGGEPSKQFF
cdr3_nt: TGTGCCAGCAACGGCGGGGGAGAACCCAGTAAGCAGTTCTTC

v_call: TRBV7-9
j_call: TRBJ1-5
clone_size: NA
d_call: NA
cdr3_aa: CASSLEPNQPQHF
cdr3_nt: TGTGCCAGCAGCTTAGAGCCTAATCAGCCCCAGCATTTT

v_call: TRBV27
j_call: TRBJ1-6
clone_size: NA
d_call: TRBD1
cdr3_aa: CASSSQDRGRASPLHF
cdr3_nt: TGTGCCAGCAGTTCCCAAGACAGGGGGCGAGCCTCACCCCTCCACTTT

v_call: TRBV2
j_call: TRBJ2-3
clone_size: NA
d_call: NA
cdr3_aa: CAEALTDTQYF
cdr3_nt: TGTGCCGAGGCCCTCACAGATACGCAGTATTTT

v_call: TRBV28
j_call: TRBJ2-7
clone_size: NA
d_call: NA
cdr3_aa: CASSLFGGYEQYF
cdr3_nt: TGTGCCAGCAGTTTATTCGGGGGCTACGAGCAGTACTTC

v_call: TRBV7-9
j_call: TRBJ2-5
clone_size: NA
d_call: NA
cdr3_aa: CASSSRDRDQETQYF
cdr3_nt: TGTGCCAGCAGCTCAAGAGACAGAGACCAAGAGACCCAGTACTTC

v_call: TRBV2
j_call: TRBJ2-3
clone_size: NA
d_call: NA
cdr3_aa: CASSELETDTQYF
cdr3_nt: TGTGCCAGCAGTGAATTGGAGACAGATACGCAGTATTTT

v_call: TRBV11-2
j_call: TRBJ2-2
clone_size: NA
d_call: TRBD2
cdr3_aa: CASSRGGPGELFF
cdr3_nt: TGTGCCAGCAGCCGGGGGGGGCCCGGGGAGCTGTTTTTT

v_call: TRBV27
j_call: TRBJ1-4
clone_size: NA
d_call: TRBD1
cdr3_aa: CASSPGQGLYEKLFF
cdr3_nt: TGTGCCAGCAGCCCCGGACAGGGGCTATATGAAAAACTGTTTTTT

v_call: TRBV9
j_call: TRBJ2-7
clone_size: NA
d_call: NA
cdr3_aa: CASSVGRRDYEQYF
cdr3_nt: TGTGCCAGCAGCGTAGGACGCAGGGATTACGAGCAGTACTTC

v_call: TRBV7-9
j_call: TRBJ1-1
clone_size: NA
d_call: TRBD1
cdr3_aa: CASSLGGQLGTEAFF
cdr3_nt: TGTGCCAGCAGCCTCGGGGGACAGCTGGGCACTGAAGCTTTCTTT

v_call: TRBV4-2
j_call: TRBJ1-4
clone_size: once
d_call: TRBD1
cdr3_aa: CASSQEDRGEKLFF
cdr3_nt: TGTGCCAGCAGCCAAGAGGACAGGGGGGAAAAACTGTTTTTT

v_call: TRBV5-1
j_call: TRBJ2-3
clone_size: NA
d_call: NA
cdr3_aa: CASSPNLRTVTSTDTQYF
cdr3_nt: TGCGCCAGCAGCCCCAACCTCCGGACAGTCACTAGCACAGATACGCAGTATTTT

v_call: TRBV29-1
j_call: TRBJ2-3
clone_size: NA
d_call: TRBD2
cdr3_aa: CSVVSAGGQSTDTQYF
cdr3_nt: TGCAGCGTTGTTAGCGCGGGAGGGCAAAGCACAGATACGCAGTATTTT

v_call: TRBV5-1
j_call: TRBJ2-5
clone_size: NA
d_call: TRBD1
cdr3_aa: CASSPTGRGETQYF
cdr3_nt: TGCGCCAGCAGCCCGACAGGGAGAGGAGAGACCCAGTACTTC

v_call: TRBV7-6
j_call: TRBJ2-7
clone_size: NA
d_call: TRBD2
cdr3_aa: CASSLEGLGSYEQYF
cdr3_nt: TGTGCCAGCAGCTTAGAGGGACTAGGGTCCTACGAGCAGTACTTC

v_call: TRBV11-3
j_call: TRBJ1-1
clone_size: NA
d_call: NA
cdr3_aa: CASSLGLGGGGGTEAFF
cdr3_nt: TGTGCCAGCAGCTTAGGTTTAGGTGGGGGCGGAGGTACTGAAGCTTTCTTT

v_call: TRBV27
j_call: TRBJ1-1
clone_size: NA
d_call: NA
cdr3_aa: CASSSQWNTEAFF
cdr3_nt: TGTGCCAGCAGTTCACAGTGGAACACTGAAGCTTTCTTT

v_call: TRBV5-4
j_call: TRBJ1-2
clone_size: NA
d_call: TRBD1
cdr3_aa: CASSTVGQGVVSYTF
cdr3_nt: TGTGCCAGCAGCACAGTAGGACAGGGCGTAGTGAGCTACACCTTC

v_call: TRBV2
j_call: TRBJ1-2
clone_size: NA
d_call: NA
cdr3_aa: CASSEAREGWGYTF
cdr3_nt: TGTGCCAGCAGTGAAGCGCGGGAGGGATGGGGCTACACCTTC

v_call: TRBV28
j_call: TRBJ1-1
clone_size: NA
d_call: TRBD1
cdr3_aa: CASSRRQGEAFF
cdr3_nt: TGTGCCAGCAGCCGAAGACAGGGGGAAGCTTTCTTT

v_call: TRBV19
j_call: TRBJ2-3
clone_size: NA
d_call: TRBD1
cdr3_aa: CASGQGVDTQYF
cdr3_nt: TGTGCGTCGGGACAGGGGGTAGATACGCAGTATTTT

v_call: TRBV6-1
j_call: TRBJ2-7
clone_size: once
d_call: NA
cdr3_aa: CASSEQGYEQYF
cdr3_nt: TGTGCCAGCAGTGAGCAGGGCTACGAGCAGTACTTC